This entry lists 29 T cell receptor beta chains sequenced from one sample in a study of CD8+ T cells in alopecia areata. RNA, once extracted, was reverse transcribed into cDNA for use as the sequencing template. Using immunoSEQ multiplex PCR, the repertoire was profiled, and TCRdb retains in-frame clones only, with some absent. The data show roughly 150,000 clones, around half seen once. Sequencing was performed on CD8+ T cells sorted from blood, taken at week 0. The receptors stem from a human donor with alopecia areata.

The chain couples TRBV19 to TRBJ1-2; no firm D call. Per the germline V gene, CDR1 is LNHDA and CDR2 is SQIVND (reference sequence). The CDR3 is 14 residues long. With 5 bases removed from V and 3 bases from J, the gap between germline ends came to 13 bases. CDR3 nucleotides: TGTGCCAGTAGTCGGGAGGGTATGGACTATGGCTACACCTTC. Its protein is CASSREGMDYGYTF. The full variable domain, completed using reference TRBV19 and TRBJ1-2, is DGGITQSPKYLFRKEGQNVTLSCEQNLNHDAMYWYRQDPGQGLRLIYYSQIVNDFQKGDIAEGYSVSREKKESFPLTVTSAQKNPTAFYLCASSREGMDYGYTFGSGTRLTVV.

The chain joins TRBV13 to TRBJ2-2; D not certain. The CDR3 runs 15 residues. Germline CDR1 and CDR2: PRHDT and FYEKMQ (reference sequence). V gave up 4 bases and J gave up 6 bases, with 15 bases separating them. The CDR3 is CASSSPPRRPGELFF. The CDR3 region has the DNA TGTGCCAGCAGCTCGCCGCCCAGGCGGCCCGGGGAGCTGTTTTTT.

V is TRBV6-5 and J is TRBJ2-3; 7 nucleotides agree with TRBD1. The CDR3 has 15 amino acids. Looked up from germline, CDR1 is MNHEY and CDR2 is SVGAGI. V gave up 6 bases and J gave up 0 bases; unmatched junction bases: 6. Here the CDR3 DNA reads TGTGCCAGCAGCCCCGGACAGGCGAGCACAGATACGCAGTATTTT. Its translation is CASSPGQASTDTQYF.

The chain couples TRBV30 to TRBJ2-3; either TRBD1 or TRBD2 may fit D (6 bases each). V was trimmed by 5 bases and J by 4 bases, leaving 10 bases between them. The CDR3 extends over 12 amino acids. The germline CDR1 and CDR2 sequences are GTSNPN and SVGIG (reference sequence). This chain's CDR3 is CAWRGLADTQYF. CDR3 bases: TGTGCCTGGCGGGGGCTCGCAGATACGCAGTATTTT.

This sequence joins TRBV2 and TRBJ1-5; D uncertain. Trimming pared 7 bases from V and 0 bases from J, leaving 7 bases between. The CDR3 loop spans 13 amino acids. Germline-derived CDR1 and CDR2 are SNHLY and FYNNEI. This CDR3 reads CASKANSNQPQHF. The DNA for the CDR3 is TGTGCCAGCAAGGCAAATAGCAATCAGCCCCAGCATTTT. Full variable domain (remainder filled in from reference TRBV2 and TRBJ1-5): EPEVTQTPSHQVTQMGQEVILRCVPISNHLYFYWYRQILGQKVEFLVSFYNNEISEKSEIFDDQFSVERPDGSNFTLKIRSTKLEDSAMYFCASKANSNQPQHFGDGTRLSIL.

This clone was counted a single time. V and J are TRBV29-1 and TRBJ1-2; 7 positions match TRBD1. V dropped 4 bases and J dropped 3; count of bases not matched to a gene: 5. This CDR3 contains 13 residues. The germline gives CDR1 SQVTM, CDR2 ANQGSEA. The CDR3 nucleotides read TGCAGCGTTGCTGACAGGGTGGACTATGGCTACACCTTC. Amino acids: CSVADRVDYGYTF.

The chain has TRBV5-1 and TRBJ1-1; D call uncertain. V was clipped by 0 bases and J by 4 bases, with 10 bases between them. The CDR3 has 14 amino acids. Germline loops: CDR1 SGHRS, CDR2 YFSETQ. The CDR3 spells CASSLGTESTEAFF. The CDR3 bases are TGCGCCAGCAGCTTGGGTACGGAGAGCACTGAAGCTTTCTTT.

The chain employs TRBV19 and TRBJ2-2; D tentatively reads TRBD1 or TRBD2 (6 bases each). V shed 1 base and J shed 5 bases, with 17 bases lying between them. The CDR3 consists of 17 residues. Germline CDR1 and CDR2: LNHDA and SQIVND (reference sequence). This CDR3 reads CASSIASGAGRTGELFF. CDR3 coding DNA: TGTGCCAGTAGTATAGCGTCGGGGGCAGGGAGGACCGGGGAGCTGTTTTTT.

The V and J genes are TRBV9 and TRBJ2-3; 10 nucleotides match TRBD2. This CDR3 is built from 14 residues. CDR1 is SGDLS and CDR2 is YYNGEE in the germline V gene. After removal of 4 bases from V and 1 base from J, the junction contained 0 bases not matched to a gene. The CDR3 loop is CASSLAGGTDTQYF. The CDR3 region has the DNA TGTGCCAGCAGCCTAGCGGGGGGCACAGATACGCAGTATTTT.

This chain uses TRBV29-1 with TRBJ1-3; D unclear. The CDR3 spans 16 residues. The germline CDR1 and CDR2 sequences are SQVTM and ANQGSEA. V lost 1 base to trimming and J lost 2 bases, with 15 bases between them. CDR3 in amino acids: CSVEVRRNKAGNTIYF. The CDR3 DNA follows: TGCAGCGTTGAAGTGAGACGAAACAAGGCTGGAAACACCATATATTTT.

This clone appeared a few times. The chain uses TRBV28 and TRBJ2-1, with 8 positions matching TRBD2. The germline gives CDR1 MDHEN, CDR2 SYDVKM. The J segment lost 1 base and the V segment lost 2 bases, leaving 4 bases of the junction unmatched. The CDR3 contains 16 residues. Written as DNA, the CDR3 is TGTGCCAGCAGTTTAGTAGCGGGGCGTTCCTACAATGAGCAGTTCTTC. Its protein product is CASSLVAGRSYNEQFF.

The sample holds a few counts of this clone. The J gene is TRBJ2-5, the V gene TRBV6-6, with TRBD1 matching 9 bases. The CDR3 extends over 16 amino acids. Per germline, CDR1 MNHNY and CDR2 SVGAGI (reference sequence). V shed 5 bases and J 2 bases; nucleotides not matched to a gene: 9. CDR3 nucleotide sequence: TGTGCCAGCAGTACCCGGGGACAGGGAATACAAGAGACCCAGTACTTC. Protein sequence: CASSTRGQGIQETQYF.

The chain couples TRBV9 to TRBJ2-7; D unresolved. Trimming took 4 bases from V and 5 from J, leaving 16 bases between them. There are 14 residues in the CDR3. Germline CDR1 SGDLS, CDR2 YYNGEE. CDR3 protein: CASSQDGSIDEQYF. DNA for the CDR3: TGTGCCAGCAGCCAGGACGGGTCCATTGACGAGCAGTACTTC.

The genes are TRBV7-6 and TRBJ2-1; D unresolved. The CDR3 consists of 12 residues. Per germline, CDR1 SGHVS and CDR2 FNYEAQ. With 5 bases removed from V and 8 bases from J, the gap between germline ends came to 10 bases. The CDR3 DNA reads TGTGCCAGCAGCCCTAGTATACATGAGCAGTTCTTC. Protein: CASSPSIHEQFF.

This clone was observed a few times. The J gene is TRBJ1-2, the V gene TRBV9, with D perhaps matching TRBD1 (6 bases). CDR1 and CDR2 from the germline V gene are SGDLS and YYNGEE. This CDR3 contains 15 residues. The V and J ends lost 0 bases and 3 bases respectively, with 12 bases between them. In DNA form, the CDR3 reads TGTGCCAGCAGCGTAGGGTCAGGGGCCCACTATGGCTACACCTTC. It specifies CASSVGSGAHYGYTF.

V usage is TRBV19 and J usage is TRBJ2-7; D remains unclear. Germline CDR1 is LNHDA and CDR2 is SQIVND (reference sequence). The germline V and J ends were trimmed by 3 bases and 0 bases, with 12 bases remaining between them. CDR3 length: 15 amino acids. The CDR3 spells CASSIWFGSSYEQYF. The DNA for the CDR3 is TGTGCCAGTAGTATCTGGTTTGGCAGCTCCTACGAGCAGTACTTC.

This clone appeared a few times. The genes are TRBV7-9 and TRBJ2-7; no definite D call. V gave up 5 bases and J gave up 6 bases, with 11 bases separating them. CDR3 length: 12 amino acids. Per germline, CDR1 SEHNR and CDR2 FQNEAQ (reference sequence). CDR3 residues: CASSPTPSEQYF. The CDR3 bases are TGTGCCAGCAGCCCGACCCCATCCGAGCAGTACTTC.

The chain employs TRBV14 and TRBJ2-7, with a tentative D call TRBD2 (5 bases). The CDR3 has 12 amino acids. Germline V gene lookup returns CDR1 SGHDN and CDR2 FVKESK. V dropped 4 bases and J dropped 4 bases, with 8 bases sitting between them. For the CDR3, the DNA is TGTGCCAGCAGCCTACGGACTTACGAGCAGTACTTC. Its protein is CASSLRTYEQYF. Drawing the rest from reference TRBV14 and TRBJ2-7, the complete variable domain is EAGVTQFPSHSVIEKGQTVTLRCDPISGHDNLYWYRRVMGKEIKFLLHFVKESKQDESGMPNNRFLAERTGGTYSTLKVQPAELEDSGVYFCASSLRTYEQYFGPGTRLTVT.

The gene calls are TRBV9 and TRBJ2-3, with D tentatively TRBD2 (5 bases). Germline V gives CDR1 SGDLS, CDR2 YYNGEE. V shed 4 bases and J shed 5 bases, with 17 bases lying between them. The CDR3 has 15 residues. The CDR3 region has the DNA TGTGCCAGCAGCCTACACGGGATTCTTGAAGATACGCAGTATTTT. It encodes CASSLHGILEDTQYF.

The chain links TRBV11-2 to TRBJ2-2; tentatively, D is TRBD2 (5 bases). This CDR3 comprises 18 residues. V was trimmed by 5 bases and J by 2 bases, leaving 21 bases between them. Germline V gene lookup returns CDR1 SGHAT and CDR2 FQNNGV. CDR3 in amino acids: CASSQTGIRRTNTGELFF. The CDR3 region has the DNA TGTGCCAGCAGCCAAACGGGTATCCGGAGGACCAACACCGGGGAGCTGTTTTTT. The full variable domain, completed using reference TRBV11-2 and TRBJ2-2, is EAGVAQSPRYKIIEKRQSVAFWCNPISGHATLYWYQQILGQGPKLLIQFQNNGVVDDSQLPKDRFSAERLKGVDSTLKIQPAKLEDSAVYLCASSQTGIRRTNTGELFFGEGSRLTVL.

J is TRBJ2-2 and V is TRBV7-6; D remains unclear. The CDR3 runs to 13 residues. CDR1 and CDR2 from the germline V gene are SGHVS and FNYEAQ. Trimming removed 1 base at V and 5 bases at J, with 5 bases between. The CDR3 DNA follows: TGTGCCAGCAGCTTAGAATCGACCGGGGAGCTGTTTTTT. The encoded protein is CASSLESTGELFF.

The J gene is TRBJ1-1, the V gene TRBV6-5, with TRBD1 as a possible D gene (5 bases). The CDR3 is 14 amino acids. V gave up 5 bases and J gave up 2 bases, with 12 bases separating them. CDR1 is MNHEY, CDR2 SVGAGI, per germline. The CDR3 protein is CASSPKGPNTEAFF. CDR3 nucleotides: TGTGCCAGCAGTCCCAAGGGACCCAACACTGAAGCTTTCTTT.

The J gene is TRBJ2-5, the V gene TRBV28, with TRBD1 matching 10 bases. CDR1 is MDHEN, CDR2 SYDVKM, per germline. This CDR3 contains 16 residues. After removal of 6 bases from V and 5 bases from J, the junction contained 12 bases not matched to a gene. The CDR3 spells CASSYTPDRGLETQYF. DNA of the CDR3: TGTGCCAGCAGCTATACCCCTGACAGGGGGCTGGAGACCCAGTACTTC.

The gene calls are TRBV5-4 and TRBJ1-1; D unresolved. Germline V gene lookup returns CDR1 SGHNT and CDR2 YYREEE (reference sequence). The CDR3 loop spans 13 amino acids. The germline V and J ends were trimmed by 4 bases and 2 bases, with 9 bases remaining between them. In nucleotides, the CDR3 is TGTGCCAGCAGCCAGGACGGAAACACTGAAGCTTTCTTT. This translates into CASSQDGNTEAFF.

CDR3 bases: TGCAGCGATACATCCCGGGATAGCTATGGCTACACCTTC. Encoded protein: CSDTSRDSYGYTF. The genes are TRBV29-1 and TRBJ1-2; D call uncertain. The germline V gene encodes CDR1 SQVTM and CDR2 ANQGSEA. V was shortened by 7 bases and J by 4 bases, with 16 bases between the two germline ends. The CDR3 is 13 amino acids.

The chain couples TRBV7-6 to TRBJ2-2; 10 bases align to TRBD2. V lost 7 bases to trimming and J lost 5 bases; unmatched junction nucleotides: 7. CDR1 is SGHVS and CDR2 is FNYEAQ in the germline V gene. The CDR3 runs 15 residues. CDR3 sequence reads: CASKLAGAGTGELFF. In nucleotides, the CDR3 is TGTGCCAGCAAGCTAGCGGGGGCGGGAACCGGGGAGCTGTTTTTT.

As DNA, the CDR3 is TGTGCCGGACACAGGGGGCTGGCAGAAAAACTGTTTTTT. Translated, it gives CAGHRGLAEKLFF. The V and J genes are TRBV30 and TRBJ1-4, with TRBD1 identical over 9 bases. The junction had 9 bases not matched to a gene; V was cut back by 8 bases and J by 8 bases. This CDR3 is 13 amino acids long. Germline CDR1 and CDR2: GTSNPN and SVGIG (reference sequence).

The chain couples TRBV2 to TRBJ2-7; D gene ambiguous. CDR1 is SNHLY and CDR2 is FYNNEI in the germline V gene. This CDR3 spans 13 amino acids. V was cut by 4 bases and J by 5 bases, with 12 bases left in between. CDR3 sequence reads: CASSGRAIDEQYF. As DNA, the CDR3 is TGTGCCAGCAGTGGAAGGGCTATCGACGAGCAGTACTTC. The full variable domain, with the rest looked up from reference TRBV2 and TRBJ2-7, is EPEVTQTPSHQVTQMGQEVILRCVPISNHLYFYWYRQILGQKVEFLVSFYNNEISEKSEIFDDQFSVERPDGSNFTLKIRSTKLEDSAMYFCASSGRAIDEQYFGPGTRLTVT.

The V call is TRBV29-1, the J call TRBJ1-1; 9 nucleotides align to TRBD1. CDR3 length equals 13 residues. Germline V gives CDR1 SQVTM, CDR2 ANQGSEA. The junction had 8 bases not matched to a gene; V was cut back by 8 bases and J by 4 bases. Here the CDR3 DNA reads TGCAGCATCCCGGGACAGGGATCCACTGAAGCTTTCTTT. It is translated as CSIPGQGSTEAFF.